This is a list of T cell receptor beta chains from one sample in a study of vaccination and CD4 T cells after COVID-19. The antigens these receptors bind are not known. Each CDR3 protein gets one entry after TCRdb re-called the PCR reads with MiXCR. The table has about 7,200 distinct CDR3 sequences, 60% to 65% seen once. The sample comprised CD4+ T cells from blood, cultured in vitro. The receptors were gathered from a human donor who had recovered from COVID-19. Both conserved end residues are part of each CDR3. D genes are given only for firm matches. The size of a clone is reported for some rows only, either as once, few or many, or as a class for expanded clones.

16	TRBJ2-1	TRBV27	TRBD2	few	CASSLVRLAGGNEQFF	TGTGCCAGCAGTTTGGTGAGACTAGCGGGAGGCAATGAGCAGTTCTTC
14	TRBJ1-1	TRBV5-4	NA	few	CASSSGGRSTEAFF	TGTGCCAGCAGCAGCGGCGGGCGGAGCACTGAAGCTTTCTTT
14	TRBJ1-1	TRBV27	TRBD1	once	CASRLGQRNTEAFF	TGTGCCAGCAGGTTGGGACAGAGAAACACTGAAGCTTTCTTT
12	TRBJ2-7	TRBV6-1	NA	NA	CASRTTSSEQYF	TGTGCCAGCAGAACCACTAGTAGCGAGCAGTACTTC
19	TRBJ1-2	TRBV14	TRBD1	NA	CASSQEWRDRGRRGLGYTF	TGTGCCAGCAGCCAAGAGTGGAGGGACAGGGGGCGCAGGGGTCTCGGCTACACCTTC
13	TRBJ1-1	TRBV20-1	NA	NA	CSARPGQNTEAFF	TGCAGTGCACGACCGGGACAGAACACTGAAGCTTTCTTT
12	TRBJ1-1	TRBV19	NA	once	CASSIRDTEAFF	TGTGCCAGTAGTATCCGGGACACTGAAGCTTTCTTT
13	TRBJ1-5	TRBV28	NA	NA	CASSRTVNQPQHF	TGTGCCAGCAGCCGGACGGTCAATCAGCCCCAGCATTTT
13	TRBJ1-5	TRBV2	NA	NA	CASTRGDNQPQHF	TGTGCCAGCACTAGGGGGGACAATCAGCCCCAGCATTTT
13	TRBJ1-1	TRBV7-9	NA	few	CASSFKDGLGAFF	TGTGCCAGCAGCTTTAAAGACGGCCTTGGGGCTTTCTTT
14	TRBJ2-7	TRBV27	TRBD2	NA	CASIVTSGSKVQYF	TGTGCCAGCATCGTAACTAGCGGGAGTAAGGTGCAGTACTTC
15	TRBJ1-1	TRBV2	TRBD1	NA	CASSLDRAGRTEAFF	TGTGCCAGCAGCCTGGACAGGGCTGGGCGGACTGAAGCTTTCTTT
15	TRBJ1-1	TRBV7-9	NA	few	CASSLGLKGNTEAFF	TGTGCCAGCAGCTTAGGTCTAAAGGGGAACACTGAAGCTTTCTTT
11	TRBJ2-5	TRBV27	NA	few	CASSLGETQYF	TGTGCCAGCAGTTTAGGGGAGACCCAGTACTTC
13	TRBJ2-7	TRBV2	NA	NA	CASGQGRSYEQYF	TGTGCCAGCGGGCAGGGAAGGTCCTACGAGCAGTACTTC
12	TRBJ1-2	TRBV20-1	TRBD1	NA	CSAREGQGLNTF	TGCAGTGCTAGAGAGGGACAGGGGTTAAACACCTTC
15	TRBJ1-5	TRBV19	NA	NA	CASSIGGFGNQPQHF	TGTGCCAGTAGTATAGGTGGATTCGGCAATCAGCCCCAGCATTTT
17	TRBJ2-5	TRBV6-2/TRBV6-3	NA	NA	CASSYVVRTFEVRSQYF	TGTGCCAGCAGTTACGTTGTACGGACGTTCGAAGTAAGGTCCCAGTACTTC
15	TRBJ2-7	TRBV7-2	TRBD2	NA	CASSPSSSGSYEQYF	TGTGCCAGCAGCCCTTCCTCTAGCGGCTCCTACGAGCAGTACTTC
16	TRBJ1-6	TRBV5-4	NA	NA	CASSFGGGQYNSPLHF	TGTGCCAGCAGCTTTGGTGGCGGACAATATAATTCACCCCTCCACTTT
15	TRBJ1-2	TRBV10-3	NA	NA	CAISAPRQHNYGYTF	TGTGCCATCAGTGCGCCCAGACAGCATAACTATGGCTACACCTTC
14	TRBJ2-1	TRBV20-1	TRBD2	few	CSAREGGRYNEQFF	TGCAGTGCTAGGGAGGGCGGGAGGTACAATGAGCAGTTCTTC
14	TRBJ1-6	TRBV28	TRBD1	NA	CASRPTGAGSPLHF	TGTGCCAGCAGACCGACAGGGGCTGGATCACCCCTCCACTTT
12	TRBJ2-7	TRBV6-1	NA	NA	CASSEPGYEQYF	TGTGCCAGCAGTGAACCGGGGTACGAGCAGTACTTC
15	TRBJ1-5	TRBV12-3/TRBV12-4	NA	NA	CASSSLGGIGQPQHF	TGTGCCAGCAGCTCCTTGGGGGGGATCGGTCAGCCCCAGCATTTT
15	TRBJ1-2	TRBV6-2/TRBV6-3	NA	few	CASSYSPGSLDGYTF	TGTGCCAGCAGTTACTCGCCAGGGTCTCTGGATGGCTACACCTTC
13	TRBJ2-2	TRBV6-2/TRBV6-3	TRBD1	NA	CASEKGAIGELFF	TGTGCCAGCGAAAAGGGGGCAATCGGGGAGCTGTTTTTT
18	TRBJ2-5	TRBV20-1	TRBD2	few	CSASRTSGGPTKRETQYF	TGCAGTGCGTCTCGTACTAGCGGGGGGCCCACTAAGAGGGAGACCCAGTACTTC
13	TRBJ1-1	TRBV5-4	NA	NA	CASSLDRDGEAFF	TGTGCCAGCAGCTTGGACAGGGATGGGGAAGCTTTCTTT
12	TRBJ1-2	TRBV19	NA	NA	CASRTGNYGYTF	TGTGCCAGTCGCACAGGGAACTATGGCTACACCTTC
14	TRBJ1-6	TRBV27	NA	NA	CASSLSWDNSPLHF	TGTGCCAGCAGTTTGTCCTGGGATAATTCACCCCTCCACTTT
13	TRBJ2-5	TRBV6-5	NA	NA	CASSYDREETQYF	TGTGCCAGCAGTTACGATAGGGAAGAGACCCAGTACTTC
16	TRBJ1-4	TRBV27	NA	NA	CASSLSMRAGGEKLFF	TGTGCCAGCAGTTTATCGATGAGGGCAGGCGGTGAAAAACTGTTTTTT
13	TRBJ1-2	TRBV19	TRBD1	NA	CASSLQGSYGYTF	TGTGCCAGTAGCCTACAGGGGTCCTATGGCTACACCTTC
13	TRBJ2-5	TRBV29-1	TRBD1	once	CSVRTGPGETQYF	TGCAGCGTTCGGACAGGCCCCGGAGAGACCCAGTACTTC
17	TRBJ2-5	TRBV7-8	NA	NA	CASSPRTVLAQQETQYF	TGTGCCAGCAGCCCCCGGACAGTTTTAGCGCAACAAGAGACCCAGTACTTC
16	TRBJ1-6	TRBV27	NA	few	CASSSLVGSYNSPLHF	TGTGCCAGCAGTTCGCTTGTGGGCTCCTATAATTCACCCCTCCACTTT
15	TRBJ1-2	TRBV20-1	NA	NA	CSARAFTGTSYGYTF	TGCAGTGCTAGAGCTTTCACCGGGACAAGCTATGGCTACACCTTC
14	TRBJ2-3	TRBV29-1	NA	NA	CSVAAQGSTDTQYF	TGCAGCGTTGCGGCTCAGGGGAGCACAGATACGCAGTATTTT
15	TRBJ1-5	TRBV19	NA	once	CASSIGDKFNQPQHF	TGTGCCAGTAGTATAGGAGACAAATTCAATCAGCCCCAGCATTTT
13	TRBJ1-2	TRBV7-9	NA	NA	CASSFAQGYGYTF	TGTGCCAGCAGCTTCGCGCAGGGCTATGGCTACACCTTC
13	TRBJ1-1	TRBV6-1	NA	NA	CASKRQLNTEAFF	TGTGCCAGCAAGAGACAGTTGAACACTGAAGCTTTCTTT
16	TRBJ1-6	TRBV7-2	NA	NA	CASRPPKTADNSPPHF	TGTGCCAGCAGGCCGCCGAAAACAGCGGATAATTCACCCCCCCACTTT
15	TRBJ1-2	TRBV6-2/TRBV6-3	NA	NA	CASSYNFAGDDGYTF	TGTGCCAGCAGTTACAATTTCGCAGGCGACGATGGCTACACCTTC
16	TRBJ2-7	TRBV27	TRBD2	NA	CASSFLAGGFSYEQYF	TGTGCCAGCAGTTTCTTGGCGGGAGGGTTCTCCTACGAGCAGTACTTC